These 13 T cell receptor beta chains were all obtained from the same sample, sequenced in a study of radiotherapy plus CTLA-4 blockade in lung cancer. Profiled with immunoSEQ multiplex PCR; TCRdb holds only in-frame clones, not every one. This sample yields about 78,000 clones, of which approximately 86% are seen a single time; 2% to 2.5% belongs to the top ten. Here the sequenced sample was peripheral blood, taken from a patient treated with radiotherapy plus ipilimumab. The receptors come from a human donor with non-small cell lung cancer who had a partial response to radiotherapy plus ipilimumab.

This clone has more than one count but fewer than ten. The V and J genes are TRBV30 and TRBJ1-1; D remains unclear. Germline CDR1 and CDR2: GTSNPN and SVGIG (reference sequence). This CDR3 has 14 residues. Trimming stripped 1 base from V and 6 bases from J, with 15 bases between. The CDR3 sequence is CAWSGAYHGAEAFF. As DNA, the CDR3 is TGTGCCTGGAGTGGAGCTTATCACGGGGCTGAAGCTTTCTTT.

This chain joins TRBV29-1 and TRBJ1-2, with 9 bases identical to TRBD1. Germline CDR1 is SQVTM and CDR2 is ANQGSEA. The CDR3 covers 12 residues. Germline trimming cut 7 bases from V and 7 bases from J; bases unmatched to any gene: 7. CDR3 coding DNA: TGCAGCGCCCTACAGGGGGCTGGTGGCTACACCTTC. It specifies CSALQGAGGYTF.

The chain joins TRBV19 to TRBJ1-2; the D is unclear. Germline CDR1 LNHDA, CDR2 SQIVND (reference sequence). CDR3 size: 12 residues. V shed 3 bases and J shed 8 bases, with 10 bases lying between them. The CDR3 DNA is TGTGCCAGTAGTATCTCGGGGTACGGCTACACCTTC. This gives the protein CASSISGYGYTF.

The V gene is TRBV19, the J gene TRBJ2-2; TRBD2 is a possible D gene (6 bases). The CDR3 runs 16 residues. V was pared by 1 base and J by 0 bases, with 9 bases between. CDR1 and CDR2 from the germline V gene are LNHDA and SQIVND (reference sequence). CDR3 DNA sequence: TGTGCCAGTAGTATAGGAGGAGGGTCGAACACCGGGGAGCTGTTTTTT. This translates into CASSIGGGSNTGELFF.

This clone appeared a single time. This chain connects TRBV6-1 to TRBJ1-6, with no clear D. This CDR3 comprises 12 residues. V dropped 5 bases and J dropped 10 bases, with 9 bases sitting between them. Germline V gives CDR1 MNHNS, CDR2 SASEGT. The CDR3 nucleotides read TGTGCCAGCAGTACGGGCGGGTCACCCCTCCACTTT. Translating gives CASSTGGSPLHF.

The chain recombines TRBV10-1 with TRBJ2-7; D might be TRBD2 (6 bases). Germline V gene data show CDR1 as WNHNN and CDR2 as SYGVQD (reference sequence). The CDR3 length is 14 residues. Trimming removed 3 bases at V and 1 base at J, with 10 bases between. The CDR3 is CASSDGGLSYEQYF. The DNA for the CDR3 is TGCGCCAGCAGTGACGGGGGACTTTCCTACGAGCAGTACTTC.

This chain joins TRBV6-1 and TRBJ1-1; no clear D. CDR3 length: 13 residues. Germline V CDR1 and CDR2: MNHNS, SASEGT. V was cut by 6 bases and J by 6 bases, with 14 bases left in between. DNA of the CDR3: TGTGCCAGCAGCAACGTTGTGGGCGCTGAAGCTTTCTTT. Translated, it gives CASSNVVGAEAFF.

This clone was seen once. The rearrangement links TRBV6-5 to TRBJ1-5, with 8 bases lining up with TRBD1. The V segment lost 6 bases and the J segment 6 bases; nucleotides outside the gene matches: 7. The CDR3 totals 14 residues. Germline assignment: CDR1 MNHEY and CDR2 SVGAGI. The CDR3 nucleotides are TGTGCCAGCAGAGACAGGGGTGGCGGTCAGCCCCAGCATTTT. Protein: CASRDRGGGQPQHF.

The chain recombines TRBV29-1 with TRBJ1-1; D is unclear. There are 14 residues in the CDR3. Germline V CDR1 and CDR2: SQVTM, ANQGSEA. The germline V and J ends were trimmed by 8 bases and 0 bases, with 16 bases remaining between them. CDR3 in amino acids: CSIQREEMNTEAFF. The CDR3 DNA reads TGCAGCATCCAACGGGAAGAAATGAACACTGAAGCTTTCTTT.

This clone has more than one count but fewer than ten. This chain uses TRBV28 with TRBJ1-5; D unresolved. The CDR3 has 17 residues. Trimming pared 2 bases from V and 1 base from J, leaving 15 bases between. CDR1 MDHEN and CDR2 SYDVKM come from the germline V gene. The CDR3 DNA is TGTGCCAGCAGTTTAATCCTCGGGATTCTCAGCAATCAGCCCCAGCATTTT. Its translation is CASSLILGILSNQPQHF.

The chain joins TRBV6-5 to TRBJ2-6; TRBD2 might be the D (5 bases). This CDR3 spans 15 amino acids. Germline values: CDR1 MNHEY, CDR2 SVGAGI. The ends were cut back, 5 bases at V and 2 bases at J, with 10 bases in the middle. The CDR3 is CASSVRGPGANVLTF. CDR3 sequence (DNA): TGTGCCAGCAGTGTACGAGGGCCTGGGGCCAACGTCCTGACTTTC.

The CDR3 nucleotides read TGTGCCAGCAGCTTAACGGGGGCGACTAATGAAAAACTGTTTTTT. Its translation: CASSLTGATNEKLFF. The V call is TRBV7-3, the J call TRBJ1-4; D may be TRBD1 (6 bases). The CDR3 spans 15 residues. Per the germline V gene, CDR1 is SGHTA and CDR2 is FQGTGA. Trimming left V 0 bases short and J 2 bases short, with 7 bases between.

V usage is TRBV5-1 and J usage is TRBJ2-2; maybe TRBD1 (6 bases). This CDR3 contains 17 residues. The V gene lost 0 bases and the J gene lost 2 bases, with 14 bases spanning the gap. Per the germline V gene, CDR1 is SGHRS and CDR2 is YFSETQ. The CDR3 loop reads CASSLARTGINTGELFF. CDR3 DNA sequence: TGCGCCAGCAGCTTGGCCCGAACAGGGATAAACACCGGGGAGCTGTTTTTT.